The next 31 T cell receptor beta chains were all read from a single sample in a study of T-cell reconstitution after alpha-beta-depleted transplantation in children. Using unique molecular identifiers, the investigators prepared the TCRbeta library. TCRdb reprocessed the PCR reads via MiXCR and lists one record per CDR3 protein. Seen here are 200,000 to 250,000 distinct CDR3 sequences, around 9.5% observed once, and the top ten hold about 6%. Sequenced here: PBMCs from the stem cell graft donor, sampled from the stem cell graft. The receptors originated from a human donor who donated a stem cell graft to a child with acute lymphoblastic leukemia.

The gene calls are TRBV29-1 and TRBJ2-1, with TRBD2 matching 9 bases. The CDR3 totals 16 residues. Per germline, CDR1 SQVTM and CDR2 ANQGSEA. Trimming removed 6 bases from V and 7 bases from J; junction bases left unmatched: 16. The CDR3 DNA is TGCAGCGTCTTCTTTTTCCCCGGGACTAGCACGAATGAGCAGTTCTTC. Its protein product is CSVFFFPGTSTNEQFF.

This chain connects TRBV29-1 to TRBJ1-1, with TRBD1 as a possible D gene (6 bases). The CDR3 totals 12 residues. The germline V gene has CDR1 SQVTM and CDR2 ANQGSEA. Trimming left V 4 bases short and J 10 bases short, with 16 bases between. As DNA, the CDR3 is TGCAGCGTTGTGGAGGGACAAGGTGCAGCTTTCTTT. As protein: CSVVEGQGAAFF.

J is TRBJ2-2 and V is TRBV3-1; D is perhaps TRBD2 (6 bases). The CDR3 has 14 residues. V gave up 4 bases and J gave up 8 bases, with 14 bases separating them. Germline V gene sequence: CDR1 LGHDT, CDR2 YNNKEL (reference sequence). The CDR3 here is CASSPRTNAGELFF. The CDR3, as DNA: TGTGCCAGCAGCCCCAGGACTAATGCTGGGGAGCTGTTTTTT.

This clonotype has just a few counts. The chain couples TRBV6-1 to TRBJ2-7; 7 bases line up with TRBD1. CDR3 length: 14 residues. Per the germline V gene, CDR1 is MNHNS and CDR2 is SASEGT. V shed 7 bases, J shed 5 bases, and the junction held 11 bases outside the gene matches. The CDR3, as DNA: TGTGCCAGCAAAATTACCGGGACAGATAACGAGCAGTACTTC. Encoded protein: CASKITGTDNEQYF.

This clonotype has just a few counts. This chain uses TRBV7-2 with TRBJ2-1, with 10 bases matching TRBD1. Germline values: CDR1 SGHTA, CDR2 FQGNSA. The CDR3 has 12 residues. After removal of 2 bases from V and 15 bases from J, the junction contained 4 bases not matched to a gene. CDR3 DNA sequence: TGTGCCAGCAGCTTACAGGGGACAGGGGCGTTCTTC. Translation gives CASSLQGTGAFF.

Concerning this clonotype: This may stem from a read error, because a much larger clone lies one nucleotide away. CDR3: CANSTDQNTEAFF. DNA of the CDR3: TGTGCCAACAGTACAGACCAAAACACTGAAGCTTTCTTT. This chain uses TRBV6-6 with TRBJ1-1; no definite D call. Germline values: CDR1 MNHNY, CDR2 SVGAGI (reference sequence). CDR3 length: 13 amino acids.

This clonotype turned up a few times. This chain joins TRBV10-3 and TRBJ1-3; the match to TRBD1 covers 7 bases. The CDR3 totals 13 residues. CDR1 is ENHRY, CDR2 SYGVKD, per germline. The trim removed 6 bases at V and 2 bases at J, leaving 1 base unmatched. The CDR3 bases are TGTGCCATCAGGACAGGGACTGGAAACACCATATATTTT. Its translation: CAIRTGTGNTIYF.

V is TRBV6-2 or TRBV6-3 and J is TRBJ2-7; maybe TRBD1 (5 bases). Germline V CDR1 and CDR2: MNHEY, SVGEGT. This CDR3 region has 14 residues. Trimming shortened V by 8 bases and J by 0 bases, and 14 bases separated the two germline ends. The DNA of the CDR3 is TGTGCCAGCGCCGTCGCAGGGTCCTCCTACGAGCAGTACTTC. Translating it yields CASAVAGSSYEQYF.

The chain has TRBV18 and TRBJ2-5; 8 bases align to TRBD1. Germline CDR1 and CDR2: KGHSH and LQKENI. The CDR3 sequence is 16 residues long. Germline trimming cut 2 bases from V and 4 bases from J; bases unmatched to any gene: 9. This CDR3 is CASSPARTGSGETQYF. CDR3 nucleotide sequence: TGTGCCAGCTCACCAGCAAGGACAGGGTCCGGAGAGACCCAGTACTTC.

There are a few counts of this clonotype. V usage is TRBV27 and J usage is TRBJ1-1, with D perhaps TRBD1 (5 bases). Trimming shortened V by 11 bases and J by 4 bases, and 17 bases separated the two germline ends. The CDR3 covers 13 residues. Per the germline V gene, CDR1 is MNHEY and CDR2 is SMNVEV (reference sequence). CDR3 residues: CASGARGSTEAFF. CDR3 in DNA: TGTGCCTCCGGGGCCAGAGGTAGCACTGAAGCTTTCTTT.

Ten or more counts support this clonotype. V gene TRBV11-1 combines with J gene TRBJ2-3; D is ambiguous. The CDR3 runs to 14 residues. CDR1 and CDR2 (germline): SGHAT, FQDESV (reference sequence). V was shortened by 5 bases and J by 3 bases, with 12 bases between the two germline ends. CDR3 in DNA: TGTGCCAGCAGCGTGGAATACGGGACAGATACGCAGTATTTT. Translating it yields CASSVEYGTDTQYF. The full variable domain, completed using reference TRBV11-1 and TRBJ2-3, is EAEVAQSPRYKITEKSQAVAFWCDPISGHATLYWYRQILGQGPELLVQFQDESVVDDSQLPKDRFSAERLKGVDSTLKIQPAELGDSAMYLCASSVEYGTDTQYFGPGTRLTVL.

The chain combines TRBV7-9 with TRBJ2-5; unclear D gene. The CDR3 sequence is 14 residues long. The V end was cut by 1 base, the J end by 1 base, with 7 bases between. The germline CDR1 and CDR2 sequences are SEHNR and FQNEAQ (reference sequence). CDR3 bases: TGTGCCAGCAGCTTAGTATCAGGCCAAGAGACCCAGTACTTC. Translation gives CASSLVSGQETQYF.

The chain joins TRBV27 to TRBJ2-1; D ambiguous. In germline, CDR1 is MNHEY, CDR2 SMNVEV (reference sequence). V lost 4 bases and J lost 5, with 12 bases in between. The CDR3 runs 14 residues. Here the CDR3 reads CASSSANTHNEQFF. In DNA form, the CDR3 reads TGTGCCAGCAGTTCCGCCAATACCCACAATGAGCAGTTCTTC.

This clonotype was seen repeatedly, ten times or more. The chain is built from TRBV27 and TRBJ2-7; TRBD1 agrees at 9 bases. Germline CDR1 and CDR2: MNHEY and SMNVEV (reference sequence). The CDR3 has 15 amino acids. Trimming removed 2 bases from V and 7 bases from J; junction bases left unmatched: 9. DNA of the CDR3: TGTGCCAGCAGTTTACTACAGGGGGCAATGGGAGAGCAGTACTTC. Protein: CASSLLQGAMGEQYF.

The rearrangement uses TRBV7-9 and TRBJ1-6; D perhaps matches TRBD1 (6 bases). The CDR3 sequence is 15 residues long. Deletions cut 3 bases from V and 7 bases from J, with 13 bases between. CDR1 and CDR2 (germline): SEHNR, FQNEAQ (reference sequence). CDR3 region: CASSFPGHLNSPLHF. CDR3 bases: TGTGCCAGCAGCTTCCCGGGACACCTAAATTCACCCCTCCACTTT. The complete variable domain, with remaining parts taken from reference TRBV7-9 and TRBJ1-6, reads DTGVSQNPRHKITKRGQNVTFRCDPISEHNRLYWYRQTLGQGPEFLTYFQNEAQLEKSRLLSDRFSAERPKGSFSTLEIQRTEQGDSAMYLCASSFPGHLNSPLHFGNGTRLTVT.

The chain employs TRBV10-3 and TRBJ2-5; the match to TRBD2 covers 13 bases. Germline CDR1 reads ENHRY; CDR2 reads SYGVKD. J was trimmed by 2 bases and V by 8 bases; bases with no gene match: 11. The CDR3 runs to 17 residues. CDR3 protein: CAIRGGGLAGTQETQYF. The DNA for the CDR3 is TGTGCCATCCGGGGAGGGGGACTAGCGGGGACGCAAGAGACCCAGTACTTC.

The rearrangement links TRBV7-6 to TRBJ2-7; 9 bases fit TRBD2. J gave up 2 bases and V 1 base, and 3 bases lay outside the gene matches. The germline V gene has CDR1 SGHVS and CDR2 FNYEAQ. This CDR3 has 15 amino acids. CDR3 DNA sequence: TGTGCCAGCAGCTTAGGTAGCGGGGGCACCTACGAGCAGTACTTC. Its translation: CASSLGSGGTYEQYF.

V and J are TRBV5-1 and TRBJ2-1; D might be TRBD1 or TRBD2, each matching 6 bases. There are 18 residues in the CDR3. Trimming removed 0 bases from V and 3 bases from J, with 19 bases in between. CDR1 and CDR2 (germline): SGHRS, YFSETQ. The chain's CDR3 is CASSLVLGGSPVYNEQFF. The CDR3 region has the DNA TGCGCCAGCAGCTTGGTCCTAGGGGGGTCACCCGTCTACAATGAGCAGTTCTTC.

This clonotype was recorded at least ten times. This sequence joins TRBV12-3 or TRBV12-4 and TRBJ2-1, with 9 bases lining up with TRBD2. The CDR3 runs 15 residues. V lost 1 base to trimming and J lost 9 bases; unmatched junction nucleotides: 7. This chain's CDR3 is CASSLGLAGWGEQFF. CDR3 in DNA: TGTGCCAGCAGTTTAGGGCTAGCGGGGTGGGGTGAGCAGTTCTTC.

This clonotype was detected ten times or more. The V gene is TRBV12-3 or TRBV12-4, the J gene TRBJ2-5; TRBD2 agrees at 8 bases. The CDR3 is 15 residues long. V trimming: 6 bases; J trimming: 5 bases; junction bases outside the gene matches: 11. The CDR3 loop is CASSRGGLEGETQYF. CDR3 DNA sequence: TGTGCCAGCAGCCGGGGGGGCCTAGAGGGGGAGACCCAGTACTTC.

The gene calls are TRBV14 and TRBJ1-2; 7 nucleotides agree with TRBD1. V shed 4 bases and J 4 bases; nucleotides not matched to a gene: 3. Germline CDR1 is SGHDN and CDR2 is FVKESK. The CDR3 is 13 residues long. The CDR3 is CASSPQGTYGYTF. The CDR3 nucleotides are TGTGCCAGCAGCCCACAGGGGACCTATGGCTACACCTTC.

The chain combines TRBV7-6 with TRBJ2-4; 8 bases are a match to TRBD1. V dropped 5 bases and J dropped 6; count of bases not matched to a gene: 3. Germline V gene sequence: CDR1 SGHVS, CDR2 FNYEAQ. The CDR3 runs 13 residues. CDR3 coding DNA: TGTGCCAGCAGCGCAGGACAGGGAAACATTCAGTACTTC. It translates to CASSAGQGNIQYF.

This clonotype was seen at least ten times. The chain employs TRBV28 and TRBJ1-1; possible D gene TRBD1, 5 bases. There are 15 residues in the CDR3. V was trimmed by 5 bases and J by 0 bases, leaving 13 bases between them. In germline, CDR1 is MDHEN, CDR2 SYDVKM. CDR3 sequence: CASSVFQTVNTEAFF. The CDR3 DNA reads TGTGCCAGCAGTGTATTCCAGACAGTGAACACTGAAGCTTTCTTT.

This clonotype was seen repeatedly, ten times or more. The chain recombines TRBV15 with TRBJ1-1; TRBD1 agrees at 7 bases. Germline assignment: CDR1 LNHNV and CDR2 YYDKDF (reference sequence). The V gene end was trimmed by 0 bases and the J gene end by 3 bases; junction bases not matched to a gene: 7. This CDR3 region has 16 residues. The CDR3 DNA sequence: TGTGCCACCAGCAGAGAAGGAGGGGGCCTAGACACTGAAGCTTTCTTT. Amino acid sequence: CATSREGGGLDTEAFF.

This chain uses TRBV11-2 with TRBJ2-1; D might be TRBD1 (6 bases). Germline CDR1 is SGHAT and CDR2 is FQNNGV. The V gene lost 3 bases and the J gene lost 2 bases, with 20 bases spanning the gap. This CDR3 has 18 residues. CDR3 amino acids: CASSFLKGDTQPYNEQFF. In DNA form, the CDR3 reads TGTGCCAGCAGCTTCCTTAAAGGGGACACCCAACCCTACAATGAGCAGTTCTTC.

The rearrangement links TRBV14 to TRBJ2-7; D might be TRBD2 (6 bases). Germline assignment: CDR1 SGHDN and CDR2 FVKESK. The CDR3 runs 13 residues. Between the trimmed V and J ends, which lost 1 base and 10 bases, there was a span of 14 bases. The CDR3 sequence: CASSQVSRAGQYF. The CDR3 DNA reads TGTGCCAGCAGCCAAGTTAGCAGGGCGGGACAGTACTTC.

This clonotype came up a few times. The genes are TRBV3-1 and TRBJ2-1; no firm D call. Trimming removed 0 bases from V and 6 bases from J, with 9 bases in between. CDR1 and CDR2 from the germline V gene are LGHDT and YNNKEL (reference sequence). The CDR3 is 14 residues long. The CDR3 nucleotides are TGTGCCAGCAGCCAAGATTCTGGGTTCAATGAGCAGTTCTTC. Residues: CASSQDSGFNEQFF.

This clonotype was observed many times. V and J are TRBV7-9 and TRBJ1-1; D perhaps matches TRBD1 (6 bases). The germline CDR1 and CDR2 sequences are SEHNR and FQNEAQ (reference sequence). Trimming stripped 3 bases from V and 6 bases from J, with 14 bases between. The CDR3 totals 14 residues. DNA for the CDR3: TGTGCCAGCAGCTTCGACAGGCCCAAGTCTGAAGCTTTCTTT. This sequence encodes CASSFDRPKSEAFF.

The table lists this clonotype with a few counts. The rearrangement joins TRBV29-1 to TRBJ1-1; TRBD1 agrees at 7 bases. V shed 3 bases and J 0 bases; nucleotides not matched to a gene: 10. Germline loops: CDR1 SQVTM, CDR2 ANQGSEA. This CDR3 has 16 amino acids. DNA of the CDR3: TGCAGCGTTGATTGGGCAAGAAGGGGGCTGAACACTGAAGCTTTCTTT. Encoded protein: CSVDWARRGLNTEAFF.

This chain uses TRBV6-5 with TRBJ1-2; TRBD1 aligns across 9 bases. V lost 4 bases, J lost 4 bases, and 7 bases stayed unmatched. The CDR3 sequence is 15 residues long. Germline loops: CDR1 MNHEY, CDR2 SVGAGI. The CDR3 nucleotides read TGTGCCAGCAGTTTCGCCGGGACAGGGACCTATGGCTACACCTTC. The encoded protein is CASSFAGTGTYGYTF.

The chain couples TRBV21-1 to TRBJ1-2; TRBD1 is the table's D call, not checked against the DNA. TRBV21-1 corresponds to a pseudogene. This CDR3 spans 16 amino acids. The CDR3 sequence: CASSKVRGLENDGYTF. The CDR3 DNA reads TGTGCCAGCAGCAAAGTGAGGGGTTTGGAAAATGATGGCTACACCTTC.